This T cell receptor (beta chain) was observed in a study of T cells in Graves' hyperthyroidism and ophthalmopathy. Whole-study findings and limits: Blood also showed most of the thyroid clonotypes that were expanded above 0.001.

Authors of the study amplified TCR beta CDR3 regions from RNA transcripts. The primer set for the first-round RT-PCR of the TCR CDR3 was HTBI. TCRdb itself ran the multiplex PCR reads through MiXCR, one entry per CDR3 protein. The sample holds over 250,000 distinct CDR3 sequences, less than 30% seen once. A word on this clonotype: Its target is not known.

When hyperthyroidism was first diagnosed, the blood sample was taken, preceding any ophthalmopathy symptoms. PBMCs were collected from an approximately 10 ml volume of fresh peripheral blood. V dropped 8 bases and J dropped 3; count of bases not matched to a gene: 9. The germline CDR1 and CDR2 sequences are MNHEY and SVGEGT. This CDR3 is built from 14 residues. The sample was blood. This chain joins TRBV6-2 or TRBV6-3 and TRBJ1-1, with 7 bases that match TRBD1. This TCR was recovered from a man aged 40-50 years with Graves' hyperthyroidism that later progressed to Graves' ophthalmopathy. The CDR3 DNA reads TGTGCCAGCCGGGACAGCCTTATGTACACTGAAGCTTTCTTT. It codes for CASRDSLMYTEAFF.